The entry that follows covers one T cell receptor beta chain sequence. What it recognizes is unknown. Other DNA sequences in the sample encode the same CDR3. The data were taken from a study of beta chain features in type 1 diabetes. Study summary: Cell yields, gender and age were similar in healthy donors and patients. The samples had around 98 million sorted cells examined in all.

Germline V gene lookup returns CDR1 DFQATT and CDR2 SNEGSKA (reference sequence). The CDR3 runs to 10 residues. Trimming shortened V by 7 bases and J by 4 bases, and 7 bases separated the two germline ends. Every bit of the isolated RNA underwent reverse transcription, so sequencing read expressed TCRB transcripts. Sequencing used immunoSEQ multiplex PCR; TCRdb keeps in-frame clones, though not all of them. The data hold 300,000 or so clones, with 9.3% observed a single time. On average, the one heparinised blood draw given by each donor was approximately 0.12 L. Sorting with CD45RO/CCR7/CD25/CD127/CD95/CD27 yielded naive, central memory, regulatory and stem-like memory CD4+ cells. Study findings and constraints: TCRB CDR3 length was moderately but significantly reduced in all four CD4+ subsets of Type 1 diabetes patients.

This TCR was recovered from a man aged 30-40 years with type 1 diabetes. Specimen: central memory CD4+ T cells from blood. The J gene is TRBJ1-2, the V gene TRBV20-1; no reliable D call. CDR3 residues: CSGGSYGYTF. In DNA, the CDR3 is TGCAGTGGGGGTAGCTATGGCTACACCTTC.